This TCR beta chain appears in the sequencing data of a study of OX40 agonist ivuxolimab in advanced cancers. General study results and limits: Both CD4+ and CD8+ T cell populations in blood had undergone clonal expansion by week 6 at 0.1 to 3.0 mg/kg. Expanded peripheral T cells had an undetermined antigen specificity.

The CDR3 extends over 18 amino acids. Trimming stripped 2 bases from V and 0 bases from J, with 19 bases between. Germline V gene lookup returns CDR1 LNHNV and CDR2 YYDKDF (reference sequence). Profiling relied on immunoSEQ multiplex PCR, and the TCRdb table lists in-frame clones only, not all of them. This table holds approximately 30,000 clones, roughly nine tenths found once. Concerning this clone itself: The antigen is unknown.

The chain recombines TRBV15 with TRBJ1-2; D gene uncertain. The sequence came from an adult with an advanced solid tumor such as melanoma, head and neck, liver or kidney cancer. Source: CD4+ or CD8+ T cells sorted from blood, taken in a trial of the OX40 agonist ivuxolimab. CDR3: CATSRIGDKTKTNYGYTF. As DNA, the CDR3 is TGTGCCACCAGCAGAATCGGGGATAAAACTAAAACTAACTATGGCTACACCTTC.